This passage covers 29 T cell receptor beta chains from one sample sequenced in a study of control samples from healthy donors and cancer patients. The repertoire was sequenced with immunoSEQ multiplex PCR; TCRdb's copy has only in-frame clones and lacks some. The repertoire holds about 160,000 clones, with 96% as singletons. Sequenced input: blood. These receptors were obtained from a woman aged 30 to 39 in good health.

V is TRBV25-1 and J is TRBJ2-7; 14 bases match TRBD2. The CDR3 runs to 18 residues. Germline trimming cut 3 bases from V and 6 bases from J; bases unmatched to any gene: 13. The germline CDR1 and CDR2 sequences are MGHDK and SYGVNS. As DNA, the CDR3 is TGTGCCAGCAGTGAGCCCGGACTAGCGGGAGGCCAACTACTCGAGCAGTACTTC. Its translation is CASSEPGLAGGQLLEQYF.

V usage is TRBV7-9 and J usage is TRBJ1-4, with TRBD1 identical over 7 bases. CDR3 length equals 15 residues. Per the germline V gene, CDR1 is SEHNR and CDR2 is FQNEAQ (reference sequence). Unmatched junction bases numbered 3, after V lost 1 base and J lost 4 bases. The CDR3 sequence: CASSLGDSRNEKLFF. The CDR3 DNA reads TGTGCCAGCAGCTTAGGGGACAGCCGTAATGAAAAACTGTTTTTT.

As for this clone: One end of the junction varies from germline; a read error may be responsible. This sequence joins TRBV9 and TRBJ1-1; 9 bases map to TRBD1. There are 12 residues in the CDR3. The germline CDR1 and CDR2 sequences are SGDLS and YYNGEE. The CDR3 DNA reads TGTGCCAGCAGCGGGGACAGGGAAGAAGTTTTCTTT. Amino acid sequence: CASSGDREEVFF.

J is TRBJ2-7 and V is TRBV7-9; perhaps TRBD2 as D (5 bases). Germline CDR1 reads SEHNR; CDR2 reads FQNEAQ (reference sequence). Trimming cost V 6 bases and J 2 bases, with 23 bases left between them. The CDR3 is 17 residues long. CDR3 region: CASRMRVGAREPYEQYF. CDR3 DNA: TGTGCCAGCAGAATGAGGGTTGGAGCGCGAGAACCCTACGAGCAGTACTTC.

This chain connects TRBV4-1 to TRBJ2-7, with TRBD2 as a possible D gene (6 bases). CDR3 size: 13 residues. Germline CDR1 and CDR2: MGHRA and YSYEKL. V was clipped by 0 bases and J by 4 bases, with 7 bases between them. This CDR3 reads CASSQDAGYEQYF. CDR3 DNA: TGCGCCAGCAGCCAAGATGCGGGATACGAGCAGTACTTC.

The chain uses TRBV7-9 and TRBJ2-6; TRBD1 agrees at 9 bases. This CDR3 comprises 20 residues. Trimming at V came to 5 bases and at J to 0 bases, leaving 14 bases not matched to a gene. CDR1 is SEHNR and CDR2 is FQNEAQ in the germline V gene (reference sequence). In DNA, the CDR3 is TGTGCCAGCAGCACCCAAGGAGGGGACAGGGCTGGCTCTGGGGCCAACGTCCTGACTTTC. It yields the protein CASSTQGGDRAGSGANVLTF.

This clone came up once. At one of its ends the junction is not consistent with the germline gene, which may arise from a read error. The chain links TRBV7-7 to TRBJ2-5, with TRBD1 as a possible D gene (6 bases). Germline loops: CDR1 SSHAT, CDR2 FNYEAQ (reference sequence). The CDR3 length is 15 residues. Here the CDR3 DNA reads TGTGCTAGCAGCTTGGGATCAGGGGTTAGGGAGACCCAGTACTTC. Translating gives CASSLGSGVRETQYF.

This chain uses TRBV11-3 with TRBJ2-3; unclear D gene. Germline V gene data show CDR1 as SGHNT and CDR2 as YENEEA. The CDR3 is made up of 14 amino acids. The V and J ends lost 5 bases and 2 bases respectively, with 11 bases between them. The CDR3 DNA sequence: TGTGCCAGCAGCCTAGGAGTTCCCACAGATACGCAGTATTTT. Translated, it gives CASSLGVPTDTQYF.

The V gene is TRBV18, the J gene TRBJ1-4; D might be TRBD1 (6 bases). Trimming pared 3 bases from V and 5 bases from J, leaving 13 bases between. This CDR3 has 15 residues. CDR1 is KGHSH, CDR2 LQKENI, per germline. CDR3 bases: TGTGCCAGCTCACCCACGACAGGATTCAATGAAAAACTGTTTTTT. The encoded protein is CASSPTTGFNEKLFF.

The V call is TRBV19, the J call TRBJ1-5; D uncertain. Germline V gene data show CDR1 as LNHDA and CDR2 as SQIVND (reference sequence). V lost 5 bases and J lost 4, with 21 bases in between. The CDR3 contains 17 residues. CDR3 loop: CASSSLLRPVSNQPQHF. DNA of the CDR3: TGTGCCAGTAGTTCTCTCCTCCGCCCCGTTTCGAATCAGCCCCAGCATTTT.

The chain has TRBV12-3 or TRBV12-4 and TRBJ1-2, with D possibly matching TRBD1 (5 bases). V lost 1 base, J lost 2 bases, and 5 bases lay in between. This CDR3 spans 13 amino acids. CDR3 in DNA: TGTGCCAGCAGTTTAGACAGGAACTATGGCTACACCTTC. This codes for CASSLDRNYGYTF.

This clone was picked up one time. V gene TRBV2 combines with J gene TRBJ2-5, with D perhaps given as TRBD1 or TRBD2 (5 bases each). This CDR3 is built from 15 residues. Germline V gives CDR1 SNHLY, CDR2 FYNNEI. V was pared by 10 bases and J by 4 bases, with 22 bases between. Here the CDR3 DNA reads TGTGCCAACAAACAAACCGAGGGACGGTCAGAGACCCAGTACTTC. This codes for CANKQTEGRSETQYF.

The rearrangement uses TRBV18 and TRBJ2-2, with 8 bases matching TRBD2. V was pared by 1 base and J by 6 bases, with 4 bases of the junction left unmatched. Germline CDR1 reads KGHSH; CDR2 reads LQKENI. This CDR3 spans 15 amino acids. CDR3 loop: CASSPQPGLAGELFF. In nucleotides, the CDR3 is TGTGCCAGCTCACCACAACCGGGACTAGCCGGGGAGCTGTTTTTT.

The chain is built from TRBV19 and TRBJ2-7; D perhaps matches TRBD2 (5 bases). Trimming took off 7 bases at V and 6 bases at J, with 16 bases between the two ends. This CDR3 comprises 13 residues. Germline CDR1 reads LNHDA; CDR2 reads SQIVND (reference sequence). The CDR3 bases are TGTGCCAGTACCACCAGTGAGGGAAGCGAGCAGTACTTC. Its translation: CASTTSEGSEQYF.

This clone has a single count. V usage is TRBV28 and J usage is TRBJ2-7, with 8 bases identical to TRBD1. Germline-derived CDR1 and CDR2 are MDHEN and SYDVKM. Trimming removed 5 bases from V and 2 bases from J; junction bases left unmatched: 5. The CDR3 consists of 14 residues. The CDR3: CASSLGTGTYEQYF. CDR3 sequence (DNA): TGTGCCAGCAGTCTAGGGACAGGCACCTACGAGCAGTACTTC.

The chain employs TRBV3-1 (or the pseudogene TRBV3-2) and TRBJ2-6; D is unclear. Germline V lookup: CDR1 LGHDT, CDR2 YNNKEL (reference sequence). CDR3 size: 16 residues. Trimming shortened V by 0 bases and J by 0 bases, and 6 bases separated the two germline ends. Written as DNA, the CDR3 is TGTGCCAGCAGCCAAGACGGTAGCTCTGGGGCCAACGTCCTGACTTTC. It is translated as CASSQDGSSGANVLTF.

This sequence joins TRBV3-1 (or the pseudogene TRBV3-2) and TRBJ1-1; the D is unclear. The CDR3 spans 14 residues. Between the trimmed V and J ends, which lost 3 bases and 2 bases, there was a span of 10 bases. Germline CDR1 and CDR2: LGHDT and YNNKEL (reference sequence). Here the CDR3 DNA reads TGTGCCAGCAGCCACCGGCAGATAAACACTGAAGCTTTCTTT. This codes for CASSHRQINTEAFF.

This chain connects TRBV18 to TRBJ2-1; TRBD2 agrees at 12 bases. The V segment lost 5 bases and the J segment 5 bases; nucleotides outside the gene matches: 10. This CDR3 has 17 residues. Germline V gene sequence: CDR1 KGHSH, CDR2 LQKENI. The CDR3: CASSFSTSGSLNNEQFF. The CDR3 nucleotides are TGTGCCAGCTCATTCTCGACTAGCGGGAGTCTCAACAATGAGCAGTTCTTC. The variable domain in full, with the rest retrieved from reference TRBV18 and TRBJ2-1, is NAGVMQNPRHLVRRRGQEARLRCSPMKGHSHVYWYRQLPEEGLKFMVYLQKENIIDESGMPKERFSAEFPKEGPSILRIQQVVRGDSAAYFCASSFSTSGSLNNEQFFGPGTRLTVL.

J is TRBJ1-5 and V is TRBV7-9; 9 bases are a match to TRBD1. Germline CDR1 reads SEHNR; CDR2 reads FQNEAQ (reference sequence). With 5 bases clipped from V and 5 bases from J, the junction kept 4 bases outside the gene matches. The CDR3 totals 14 residues. The CDR3 DNA follows: TGTGCCAGCAGCCTGGGACAGGGCGATCAGCCCCAGCATTTT. Encoded protein: CASSLGQGDQPQHF.

The chain has TRBV28 and TRBJ1-6; no definite D call. The CDR3 is 13 amino acids. CDR1 MDHEN and CDR2 SYDVKM come from the germline V gene. Trimming took off 3 bases at V and 10 bases at J, with 10 bases between the two ends. The CDR3 region has the DNA TGTGCCAGCAGTTTTACAGACGGATCACCCCTCCACTTT. Its translation: CASSFTDGSPLHF.

The rearrangement joins TRBV19 to TRBJ1-4, with D unresolved. Trimming took off 5 bases at V and 8 bases at J, with 21 bases between the two ends. CDR1 and CDR2 (germline): LNHDA, SQIVND (reference sequence). This CDR3 region has 16 residues. The CDR3 protein is CASSFGLFVGSEKLFF. The CDR3 DNA sequence: TGTGCCAGTAGTTTCGGGCTATTCGTAGGATCGGAAAAACTGTTTTTT.

CDR3 sequence: CASSYGGFGNQPQHF. As DNA, the CDR3 is TGTGCCAGCAGTTACGGGGGGTTTGGCAATCAGCCCCAGCATTTT. The rearrangement uses TRBV6-2 or TRBV6-3 and TRBJ1-5; maybe TRBD1 (5 bases). Trimming removed 2 bases from V and 2 bases from J, with 10 bases in between. The CDR3 length is 15 residues. The germline V gene has CDR1 MNHEY and CDR2 SVGEGT.

The chain couples TRBV30 to TRBJ1-2; tentatively, D is TRBD1 (6 bases). Germline CDR1 GTSNPN, CDR2 SVGIG (reference sequence). V was cut by 1 base and J by 7 bases, with 13 bases left in between. The CDR3 totals 13 residues. In DNA, the CDR3 is TGTGCCTGGAGTGAGGGGGTCTTCTCTGGCTACACCTTC. It translates to CAWSEGVFSGYTF.

The V gene is TRBV6-5, the J gene TRBJ2-1, with a possible D match to TRBD2 (6 bases). CDR3 length: 14 amino acids. Trimming removed 6 bases at V and 3 bases at J, with 12 bases between. Per germline, CDR1 MNHEY and CDR2 SVGAGI. The CDR3 loop reads CASSPGLSYNEQFF. The CDR3, as DNA: TGTGCCAGCAGCCCGGGACTCAGCTACAATGAGCAGTTCTTC.

V usage is TRBV7-9 and J usage is TRBJ1-5, with 10 bases identical to TRBD1. The CDR3 runs 15 residues. V lost 7 bases and J lost 5; bases outside the gene matches: 8. Looked up from germline, CDR1 is SEHNR and CDR2 is FQNEAQ (reference sequence). This CDR3 reads CASTTGTGVHQPQHF. The CDR3 DNA follows: TGTGCCAGCACCACCGGGACAGGGGTCCATCAGCCCCAGCATTTT.

The chain uses TRBV30 and TRBJ2-2; D remains unclear. Germline-derived CDR1 and CDR2 are GTSNPN and SVGIG (reference sequence). Trimming left V 3 bases short and J 5 bases short, with 7 bases between. The length of the CDR3 is 12 residues. CDR3 amino acids: CAWRHSTGELFF. CDR3 DNA sequence: TGTGCCTGGAGGCACAGTACCGGGGAGCTGTTTTTT.

V gene TRBV6-6 combines with J gene TRBJ2-7; 9 positions agree with TRBD2. Germline V CDR1 and CDR2: MNHNY, SVGAGI (reference sequence). The CDR3 covers 15 residues. V gave up 4 bases and J gave up 3 bases; unmatched junction bases: 7. The CDR3 DNA is TGTGCCAGCAGTTGGGCGACTAGCGGAGGCTACGAGCAGTACTTC. The encoded protein is CASSWATSGGYEQYF.

The chain employs TRBV12-3 or TRBV12-4 and TRBJ2-1, with D uncertain. The CDR3 sequence is 11 residues long. With 4 bases removed from V and 7 bases from J, the gap between germline ends came to 5 bases. CDR3 amino acids: CASSYSNEQFF. The DNA of the CDR3 is TGTGCCAGCAGTTATTCAAATGAGCAGTTCTTC.

The chain combines TRBV29-1 with TRBJ1-2; TRBD1 aligns across 9 bases. The CDR3 has 13 amino acids. V trimming: 4 bases; J trimming: 2 bases; junction bases outside the gene matches: 2. Germline V lookup: CDR1 SQVTM, CDR2 ANQGSEA. The CDR3 here is CSVGGTGNYGYTF. The CDR3 DNA is TGCAGCGTTGGGGGGACAGGGAACTATGGCTACACCTTC.